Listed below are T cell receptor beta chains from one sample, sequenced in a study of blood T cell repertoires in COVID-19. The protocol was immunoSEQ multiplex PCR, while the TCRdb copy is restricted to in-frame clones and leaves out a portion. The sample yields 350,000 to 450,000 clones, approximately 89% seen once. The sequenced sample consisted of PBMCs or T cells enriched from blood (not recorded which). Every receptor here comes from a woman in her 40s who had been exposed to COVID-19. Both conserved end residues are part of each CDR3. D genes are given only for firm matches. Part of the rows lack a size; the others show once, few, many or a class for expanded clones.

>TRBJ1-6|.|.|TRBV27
CASSPWTASYNSPLHF
TGTGCCAGCAGCCCTTGGACAGCGTCGTATAATTCACCCCTCCACTTT
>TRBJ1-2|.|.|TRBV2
CASSESAYGYTF
TGTGCCAGCAGTGAAAGCGCTTATGGCTACACCTTC
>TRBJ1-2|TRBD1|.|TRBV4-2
CASSQDGQGARGYTF
TGTGCCAGCAGCCAAGACGGACAGGGGGCACGTGGCTACACCTTC
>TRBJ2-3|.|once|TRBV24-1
CATSDRGMSDTQYF
TGTGCCACCAGTGACCGGGGGATGAGTGATACGCAGTATTTT
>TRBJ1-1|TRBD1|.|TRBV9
CASSQAGTGREAFF
TGTGCCAGCAGCCAGGCCGGGACAGGGCGCGAAGCTTTCTTT
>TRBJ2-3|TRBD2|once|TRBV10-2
CASTRLAGGDTQYF
TGCGCCAGCACGAGACTAGCGGGAGGGGATACGCAGTATTTT
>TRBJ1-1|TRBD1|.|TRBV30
CAWSPRDRRNTEAFF
TGTGCCTGGAGCCCCCGGGACAGAAGGAACACTGAAGCTTTCTTT
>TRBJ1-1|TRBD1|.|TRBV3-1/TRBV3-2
CASRERQGSTEAFF
TGTGCCAGCAGAGAACGACAGGGGAGCACTGAAGCTTTCTTT
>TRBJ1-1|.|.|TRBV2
CASRGLGRGNTEAFF
TGTGCCAGCAGAGGCCTAGGAAGGGGGAACACTGAAGCTTTCTTT
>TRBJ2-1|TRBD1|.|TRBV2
CASSRDRGGISNEQFF
TGTGCCAGCAGTCGAGACAGGGGCGGAATTTCTAATGAGCAGTTCTTC
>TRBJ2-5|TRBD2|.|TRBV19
CASSSGGLETQYF
TGTGCCAGTAGTAGCGGGGGGCTAGAGACCCAGTACTTC
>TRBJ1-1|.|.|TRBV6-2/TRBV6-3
CASSYSSRGTEAFF
TGTGCCAGCAGTTATAGCTCCAGGGGAACTGAAGCTTTCTTT
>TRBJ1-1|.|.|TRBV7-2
CASRQAETEAFF
TGTGCCAGCCGCCAGGCCGAGACTGAAGCTTTCTTT
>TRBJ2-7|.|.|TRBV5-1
CASSQSYEQYF
TGCGCCAGCAGCCAATCCTACGAGCAGTACTTC
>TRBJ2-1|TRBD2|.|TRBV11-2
CASSLGGGGTWNEQFF
TGTGCCAGCAGCTTAGGAGGCGGGGGGACCTGGAATGAGCAGTTCTTC
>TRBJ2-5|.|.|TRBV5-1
CASSFGQNQETQYF
TGCGCCAGCAGCTTTGGACAGAACCAAGAGACCCAGTACTTC
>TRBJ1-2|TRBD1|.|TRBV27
CASSAVNGQGAYGYTF
TGTGCCAGCAGTGCGGTCAACGGACAGGGAGCCTATGGCTACACCTTC
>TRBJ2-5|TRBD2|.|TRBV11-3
CASSLGSGGEQETQYF
TGTGCCAGCAGCTTGGGTAGCGGGGGGGAACAAGAGACCCAGTACTTC
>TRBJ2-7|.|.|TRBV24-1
CATSTRFDEQYF
TGTGCCACCAGTACTAGGTTCGACGAGCAGTACTTC
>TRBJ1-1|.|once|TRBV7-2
CASSLDMMNTEAFF
TGTGCCAGCAGCTTAGACATGATGAACACTGAAGCTTTCTTT
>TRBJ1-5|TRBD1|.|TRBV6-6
CASRGQGGNSNQPQHF
TGTGCCAGCAGAGGACAGGGGGGCAATAGCAATCAGCCCCAGCATTTT
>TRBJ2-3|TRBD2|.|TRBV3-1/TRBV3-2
CASSQDLREGLTDTQYF
TGTGCCAGCAGCCAAGACCTGCGGGAGGGCCTAACAGATACGCAGTATTTT
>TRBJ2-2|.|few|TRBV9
CASSPQGLGTGELFF
TGTGCCAGCAGCCCTCAGGGGTTGGGCACCGGGGAGCTGTTTTTT
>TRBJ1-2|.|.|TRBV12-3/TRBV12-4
CASSETGNYGYTF
TGTGCCAGCAGTGAAACAGGGAACTATGGCTACACCTTC
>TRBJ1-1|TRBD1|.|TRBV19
CASSARQGERSEAFF
TGTGCCAGTAGTGCCAGACAGGGGGAGCGATCTGAAGCTTTCTTT
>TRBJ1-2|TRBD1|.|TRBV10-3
CAISPTGDDYGYTF
TGTGCCATCAGTCCGACAGGGGATGACTATGGCTACACCTTC
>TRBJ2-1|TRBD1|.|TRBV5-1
CASSKGTDNEQFF
TGCGCCAGCAGCAAGGGGACAGACAATGAGCAGTTCTTC
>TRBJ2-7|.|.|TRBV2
CASRGDTPYEQYF
TGTGCCAGCAGAGGGGACACCCCCTACGAGCAGTACTTC
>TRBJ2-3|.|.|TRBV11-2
CASSLLYSSTDTQYF
TGTGCCAGCAGCCTATTATACTCTAGCACAGATACGCAGTATTTT
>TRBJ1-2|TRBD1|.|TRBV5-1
CASSFRGSTGADSYGYTF
TGCGCCAGCAGCTTTAGAGGATCGACAGGGGCGGACTCCTATGGCTACACCTTC
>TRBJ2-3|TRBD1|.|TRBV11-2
CASSLQPRQGLTDTQYF
TGTGCCAGCAGCTTACAACCGCGACAGGGTCTCACAGATACGCAGTATTTT
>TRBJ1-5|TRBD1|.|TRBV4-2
CASSLKPGTGGLSNQPQHF
TGTGCCAGCAGCCTAAAGCCTGGGACAGGGGGCCTAAGCAATCAGCCCCAGCATTTT
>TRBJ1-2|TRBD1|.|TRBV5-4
CASSPTGGGYGYTF
TGTGCCAGCAGCCCCACAGGGGGCGGCTATGGCTACACCTTC
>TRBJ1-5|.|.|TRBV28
CASSSQGSNQPQHF
TGTGCCAGCAGTTCACAGGGTAGCAATCAGCCCCAGCATTTT
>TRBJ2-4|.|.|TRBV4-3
CASSHEPGAKNIQYF
TGCGCCAGCAGCCACGAACCAGGGGCCAAAAACATTCAGTACTTC
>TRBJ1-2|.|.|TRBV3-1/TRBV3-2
CASSQARGGGYGYTF
TGTGCCAGCAGCCAAGCTCGAGGGGGTGGCTATGGCTACACCTTC
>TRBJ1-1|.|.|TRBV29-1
CSAHFFVKLHEVF
TGCAGCGCCCACTTCTTTGTAAAGCTCCACGAAGTCTTT
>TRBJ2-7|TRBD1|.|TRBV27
CASSWAPGTGSPYEQYF
TGTGCCAGCAGTTGGGCCCCCGGGACAGGGTCCCCCTACGAGCAGTACTTC
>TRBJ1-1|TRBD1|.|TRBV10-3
CAIRGQGNTEAFF
TGTGCCATCAGAGGACAGGGGAACACTGAAGCTTTCTTT
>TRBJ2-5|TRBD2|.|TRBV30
CAWSVSKAGDETQYF
TGTGCCTGGAGTGTGAGTAAGGCGGGAGACGAGACCCAGTACTTC
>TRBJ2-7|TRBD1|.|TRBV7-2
CASSNRGSYEQYF
TGTGCCAGCAGTAACAGGGGGTCCTACGAGCAGTACTTC
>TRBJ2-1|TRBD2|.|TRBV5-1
CASSLDSGTTGNEQFF
TGCGCCAGCAGCTTGGATTCCGGGACTACCGGGAATGAGCAGTTCTTC